This T cell receptor (beta chain) was sequenced in a study of T cell responses to AZD1222 COVID-19 vaccine. Measured with immunoSEQ multiplex PCR; TCRdb has only the in-frame clones, and not every one. The data hold approximately 57,000 clones, with about 90% observed a single time. The junction had 19 bases not matched to a gene; V was cut back by 10 bases and J by 7 bases. CDR1 MDHEN and CDR2 SYDVKM come from the germline V gene. The CDR3 is 17 amino acids. This clone showed up just a few times. V gene TRBV28 combines with J gene TRBJ1-6; 7 bases map to TRBD1. The sequencing used peripheral blood, collected on day 0 of AZD1222 vaccination. This TCR was recovered from an adult in good health. The CDR3 reads CATTLGGGGQRNSPLHF. The DNA of the CDR3 is TGTGCCACCACCCTAGGTGGAGGGGGACAGCGGAATTCACCCCTCCACTTT.